These T cell receptor beta chains were read from a single sample in a study of immune characteristics of hereditary and idiopathic chronic pancreatitis. TCRdb keeps only in-frame clones here, not all; method: immunoSEQ multiplex PCR. Here the sample spans about 15,000 clones, about 70% being singletons. The sequenced sample was pancreas tissue with hereditary chronic pancreatitis. All receptors derive from a human donor with chronic pancreatitis. CDR3s include the opening cysteine and the closing phenylalanine or tryptophan. The order of the fields is J gene, D gene, clone size, V gene, CDR3 DNA, CDR3 protein. The D gene is left open where the match is weak. Part of the rows lack a size; the others show once, few, many or a class for expanded clones.

TRBJ1-3	TRBD1	.	TRBV5-6	TGTGCCAGCAGCCGACAGGGCTCTGGAAACACCATATATTTT	CASSRQGSGNTIYF
TRBJ1-2	.	.	TRBV9	TGTGCCAGCAGCGTGGGGGTGGGAGTTGGCTACACCTTC	CASSVGVGVGYTF
TRBJ1-4	.	few	TRBV12-3/TRBV12-4	TGTGCCAGCAGTATTGCAACTAATGAAAAACTGTTTTTT	CASSIATNEKLFF
TRBJ1-2	.	.	TRBV5-6	TGTGCCAGCAGCTTGGTACAGGGAAACTATGGCTACACCTTC	CASSLVQGNYGYTF
TRBJ2-3	.	.	TRBV4-2	TGTGCCAGCAGCCAAGATTGGGGCATCGGAGGGGGGGATAATACGCAGTATTTT	CASSQDWGIGGGDNTQYF
TRBJ2-3	.	.	TRBV27	TGTGCCAGCAGTACCCGTCGGCCGGACACAGATACGCAGTATTTT	CASSTRRPDTDTQYF
TRBJ2-1	TRBD1	.	TRBV28	TGTGCCAGCAGCGCAGACAGGGGAGGACACAATGAGCAGTTCTTC	CASSADRGGHNEQFF
TRBJ2-1	TRBD2	.	TRBV28	TGTGCCAGCAGTCCTAGCGGGAGGGCCGGCAGGGAGCAGTTCTTC	CASSPSGRAGREQFF
TRBJ1-6	.	.	TRBV28	TGTGCCAGCAAGAGACAGGTGAATTCACCCCTCCACTTT	CASKRQVNSPLHF
TRBJ1-3	.	.	TRBV5-1	TGCGCCAGCAGCTTGCAGGGTCCCATCTCTGGAAACACCATATATTTT	CASSLQGPISGNTIYF
TRBJ2-7	TRBD2	.	TRBV6-4	TGTGCCAGCAGTGTGTCTAGCGGGCAGGCCTACGAGCAGTACTTC	CASSVSSGQAYEQYF
TRBJ1-5	.	.	TRBV28	TGTGCCAGCCATAATCAGCCCCAGCATTTT	CASHNQPQHF
TRBJ2-2	TRBD1	.	TRBV2	TGTGCCAGTAACCGGGACAGAGACACCGGGGAGCTGTTTTTT	CASNRDRDTGELFF
TRBJ2-1	TRBD2	.	TRBV20-1	TGCAGTGCTAGTTTGCCTAGCGGGAGTGGATCCAATGAGCAGTTCTTC	CSASLPSGSGSNEQFF
TRBJ2-7	.	.	TRBV5-5	TGTGCCAGCAGCTGGCAGCCCGCCTACGAGCAGTACTTC	CASSWQPAYEQYF
TRBJ1-1	.	medium-sized	TRBV20-1	TGCAGTGCTAGAATGAACACTGAAGCTTTCTTT	CSARMNTEAFF
TRBJ2-2	.	once	TRBV29-1	TGCAGCGTTGAACGGCGGATGAACACCGGGGAGCTGTTTTTT	CSVERRMNTGELFF
TRBJ1-4	.	.	TRBV29-1	TGCAGCGTTGAAGATCTCGGCGAAGCAACTAATGAAAAACTGTTTTTT	CSVEDLGEATNEKLFF
TRBJ2-1	.	.	TRBV3-1/TRBV3-2	TGTGCCAGCAGCCAAGGAAAATACAATGAGCAGTTCTTC	CASSQGKYNEQFF
TRBJ1-5	.	.	TRBV6-2/TRBV6-3	TGTGCCAGCAGTTCTTCTAGTTCGGGGCGCAATCAGCCCCAGCATTTT	CASSSSSSGRNQPQHF
TRBJ1-4	.	.	TRBV5-1	TGCGCCAGCAGCTTCGGGGATGCTAATGAAAAACTGTTTTTT	CASSFGDANEKLFF
TRBJ1-4	.	.	TRBV30	TGTGCCTGGAGTTGGGGCAATGAAAAACTGTTTTTT	CAWSWGNEKLFF
TRBJ1-1	.	once	TRBV10-3	TGTGCCACCCACCTTGGGGGCGTTAAGAACACTGAAGCTTTCTTT	CATHLGGVKNTEAFF
TRBJ2-3	TRBD1	.	TRBV18	TGTGCCAGCTCACCGTACAGGGGGCAAAGCACAGATACGCAGTATTTT	CASSPYRGQSTDTQYF
TRBJ1-4	TRBD1	few	TRBV5-1	TGCGCCAGCAGGGGACAGGGCTCTACTAATGAAAAACTGTTTTTT	CASRGQGSTNEKLFF
TRBJ2-2	.	.	TRBV5-6	TGTGCCAGCAGCAAGGAGACGGGTTCCACCGGGGAGCTGTTTTTT	CASSKETGSTGELFF
TRBJ1-4	.	few	TRBV5-1	TGCGCCAGCAGCTTGAGGGGAGGAGGAGAAAAACTGTTTTTT	CASSLRGGGEKLFF
TRBJ2-1	.	.	TRBV18	TGTGCCAGCTCACCCCGATCTGGCAGCCGAAATGAGCAGTTCTTC	CASSPRSGSRNEQFF
TRBJ1-3	.	once	TRBV1	TGCACCAGTTCACCGGGACAGGGGAAGACTGGAAACACCATATATTTT	CTSSPGQGKTGNTIYF
TRBJ2-7	.	few	TRBV2	TGTGCCAGCACCGTCCGCGGGGAGCAGTACTTC	CASTVRGEQYF
TRBJ1-5	TRBD1	.	TRBV4-1	TGCGCCAGCAGCCAAGCAACAGGGGCCTATAGCAATCAGCCCCAGCATTTT	CASSQATGAYSNQPQHF
TRBJ1-2	.	.	TRBV9	TGTGCCAGCAGCCCCTCAAAGGGTGGCTACACCTTC	CASSPSKGGYTF
TRBJ2-3	.	once	TRBV20-1	TGCAGCTTAGAGGGCACAGATACGCAGTATTTT	CSLEGTDTQYF
TRBJ2-1	TRBD2	.	TRBV6-4	TGTGCCAGCAGCAGTCTAGCGGGAGTCGGGGTTTACAATGAGCAGTTCTTC	CASSSLAGVGVYNEQFF
TRBJ2-1	.	once	TRBV7-2	TGTGCCAGCAGCTTAGTCGGGACACTACTCCCGTCTCCCTACAATGAGCAGTTCTTC	CASSLVGTLLPSPYNEQFF
TRBJ2-1	.	once	TRBV24-1	TGTGCCACCAGCCACGGATACAATGAGCAGTTCTTC	CATSHGYNEQFF
TRBJ2-1	TRBD2	.	TRBV5-5	TGTGCCAGCAGCTTTGGACTAGCGGGGAATGAGCAGTTCTTC	CASSFGLAGNEQFF
TRBJ2-1	.	.	TRBV18	TGTGCCAGCTCACGAACTAGGGACAATGAGCAGTTCTTC	CASSRTRDNEQFF
TRBJ2-1	TRBD2	.	TRBV24-1	TGTGCCACCAGTGACCCTAGGACTAGCGGGAGGGATCGGAACTACAATGAGCAGTTCTTC	CATSDPRTSGRDRNYNEQFF
TRBJ2-5	.	.	TRBV30	TGTGCCTGGATTAGGAGCGGGCTCCAAGAGACCCAGTACTTC	CAWIRSGLQETQYF
TRBJ1-5	.	few	TRBV7-2	TGTGCCAGCAGCTTAGCGGGGGGCTCTCAGCCCCAGCATTTT	CASSLAGGSQPQHF
TRBJ1-5	.	.	TRBV7-9	TGTGCCAGCAGCGGGGGTCTTAGCAATCAGCCCCAGCATTTT	CASSGGLSNQPQHF